These T cell receptor beta chains were read from a single sample in a study of cytomegalovirus exposure and HLA in healthy donors. Clones were read by immunoSEQ multiplex PCR, and TCRdb kept only the in-frame ones, dropping some. The table records roughly 150,000 clones, approximately 77% of them present only once. The sample consisted of PBMCs. The origin of the receptors is a man under 40 in good health and CMV-seronegative. The CDR3 runs from the conserved cysteine through the conserved F or W. The D gene is left open where the match is weak. Where a row states a size, it is once, few, many or the class of an expanded clone; other rows omit it.

cdr3_nt: TGTGCCAGCAGTGATGGCAGGGGGAACGAGCAGTACTTC
cdr3_aa: CASSDGRGNEQYF
clone_size: medium-sized
j_call: TRBJ2-7
v_call: TRBV25-1
d_call: TRBD1

cdr3_nt: TGTGCCAGTAGTAACCTACCGGGACTCCCAGCCAGCAATGAGCAGTTCTTC
cdr3_aa: CASSNLPGLPASNEQFF
clone_size: -
j_call: TRBJ2-1
v_call: TRBV19
d_call: -

cdr3_nt: TGTGCCAGCAGTGGGAGCTCTGGGGCCAACGTCCTGACTTTC
cdr3_aa: CASSGSSGANVLTF
clone_size: -
j_call: TRBJ2-6
v_call: TRBV6-4
d_call: -

cdr3_nt: TGTGCCAGCAGTTTCGGGTTCGTCACCGGGGAGCTGTTTTTT
cdr3_aa: CASSFGFVTGELFF
clone_size: -
j_call: TRBJ2-2
v_call: TRBV27
d_call: -

cdr3_nt: TGTGCCAGCAGTGAGTACAGGGGGCAAGAGACCCAGTACTTC
cdr3_aa: CASSEYRGQETQYF
clone_size: -
j_call: TRBJ2-5
v_call: TRBV6-1
d_call: TRBD1

cdr3_nt: TGTGCCAGCAGCTTAGTTTTCGGCACTGAAGCTTTCTTT
cdr3_aa: CASSLVFGTEAFF
clone_size: -
j_call: TRBJ1-1
v_call: TRBV7-8
d_call: -

cdr3_nt: TGTGCCAGCAGCTTAGGGGGAGGGTCCCCCTACGAGCAGTACTTC
cdr3_aa: CASSLGGGSPYEQYF
clone_size: -
j_call: TRBJ2-7
v_call: TRBV7-2
d_call: TRBD2

cdr3_nt: TGTGCCAGCAGCTGGGGGGTCTATGGCTACACCTTC
cdr3_aa: CASSWGVYGYTF
clone_size: -
j_call: TRBJ1-2
v_call: TRBV11-2
d_call: -

cdr3_nt: TGTGCCAGCAGCCTGGGACTAGCGGGGACTAAGAACACCGGGGAGCTGTTTTTT
cdr3_aa: CASSLGLAGTKNTGELFF
clone_size: -
j_call: TRBJ2-2
v_call: TRBV13
d_call: TRBD2

cdr3_nt: TGTGCCAGCGCGACAGGGGATAACTATGGCTACACCTTC
cdr3_aa: CASATGDNYGYTF
clone_size: once
j_call: TRBJ1-2
v_call: TRBV6-5
d_call: TRBD1

cdr3_nt: TGCAGTGCTAGTCTTCTTCGGACCCAGTACTTC
cdr3_aa: CSASLLRTQYF
clone_size: -
j_call: TRBJ2-5
v_call: TRBV20-1
d_call: -

cdr3_nt: TGTGCCAGCAGCTTAAGCCTAGCGGGAGTCAGTGAGCAGTTCTTC
cdr3_aa: CASSLSLAGVSEQFF
clone_size: -
j_call: TRBJ2-1
v_call: TRBV7-3
d_call: TRBD2

cdr3_nt: TGTGCCAGCAGTGGCCCGGGACAGGGTGAAAAACTGTTTTTT
cdr3_aa: CASSGPGQGEKLFF
clone_size: -
j_call: TRBJ1-4
v_call: TRBV6-5
d_call: TRBD1

cdr3_nt: TGTGCCTGGAGTGCCCGACAGGGGGCCTTGGAGACCCAGTACTTC
cdr3_aa: CAWSARQGALETQYF
clone_size: -
j_call: TRBJ2-5
v_call: TRBV30
d_call: TRBD1

cdr3_nt: TGTGCCAGCAGCACCCTACCAGACAGGGCACACGAGCAGTACTTC
cdr3_aa: CASSTLPDRAHEQYF
clone_size: -
j_call: TRBJ2-7
v_call: TRBV9
d_call: TRBD1

cdr3_nt: TGTGCCAGCAGCTCGGACAGGCGATCCTACAATGAGCAGTTCTTC
cdr3_aa: CASSSDRRSYNEQFF
clone_size: once
j_call: TRBJ2-1
v_call: TRBV7-8
d_call: TRBD1

cdr3_nt: TGTGCCAGCAGCCGAGCGGGCGCAGATACGCAGTATTTT
cdr3_aa: CASSRAGADTQYF
clone_size: -
j_call: TRBJ2-3
v_call: TRBV9
d_call: -

cdr3_nt: TGTGCCAGCTCACCGGGGGGAACCTACGAGCAGTACTTC
cdr3_aa: CASSPGGTYEQYF
clone_size: -
j_call: TRBJ2-7
v_call: TRBV18
d_call: -

cdr3_nt: TGTGCCAGTAGTGCCCTCCCAGGGAGGGACATTCAGTACTTC
cdr3_aa: CASSALPGRDIQYF
clone_size: -
j_call: TRBJ2-4
v_call: TRBV19
d_call: TRBD2

cdr3_nt: TGCGCCAGCAGCCCGGGACAGGGCCAGGAGCCCCAGCATTTT
cdr3_aa: CASSPGQGQEPQHF
clone_size: -
j_call: TRBJ1-5
v_call: TRBV5-1
d_call: TRBD1

cdr3_nt: TGTGCCAGCAGTAAGGGGACTATTTCCACCGGGGAGCTGTTTTTT
cdr3_aa: CASSKGTISTGELFF
clone_size: -
j_call: TRBJ2-2
v_call: TRBV6-5
d_call: TRBD2

cdr3_nt: TGCGCCAGCAACCCCCCACTAACTAGCGGCTACAATGAGCAGTTCTTC
cdr3_aa: CASNPPLTSGYNEQFF
clone_size: -
j_call: TRBJ2-1
v_call: TRBV5-1
d_call: TRBD2

cdr3_nt: TGTGCTAGCAGCTTAGGACAGAATGAAAAACTGTTTTTT
cdr3_aa: CASSLGQNEKLFF
clone_size: -
j_call: TRBJ1-4
v_call: TRBV7-7
d_call: -

cdr3_nt: TGTGCCAGCAAGGGGGAAGGGTGGCATGAGCAGTTCTTC
cdr3_aa: CASKGEGWHEQFF
clone_size: -
j_call: TRBJ2-1
v_call: TRBV2
d_call: -

cdr3_nt: TGTGCCAGCAGCTTAGCCACAGGGTGGGGCACAGATACGCAGTATTTT
cdr3_aa: CASSLATGWGTDTQYF
clone_size: few
j_call: TRBJ2-3
v_call: TRBV7-2
d_call: -

cdr3_nt: TGTGCCAGCAGCCTTGGGGCAGGGATCTACGAGCAGTACTTC
cdr3_aa: CASSLGAGIYEQYF
clone_size: -
j_call: TRBJ2-7
v_call: TRBV5-5
d_call: -

cdr3_nt: TGTGCCAGCAGCTTTCCGCCCGGGAAGCTGTTTTTT
cdr3_aa: CASSFPPGKLFF
clone_size: -
j_call: TRBJ2-2
v_call: TRBV5-4
d_call: -

cdr3_nt: TGTGCCAGCAGTTTATTGGGGGAGGCCAACACAGATACGCAGTATTTT
cdr3_aa: CASSLLGEANTDTQYF
clone_size: -
j_call: TRBJ2-3
v_call: TRBV28
d_call: -

cdr3_nt: TGTGCCAGCAGCGTAGGAGGGGGGGGTAACACTGAAGCTTTCTTT
cdr3_aa: CASSVGGGGNTEAFF
clone_size: -
j_call: TRBJ1-1
v_call: TRBV9
d_call: -

cdr3_nt: TGTGCCAGCAGCGTAGTCCCTAGCCTGGGGGCCGAGCAGTACTTC
cdr3_aa: CASSVVPSLGAEQYF
clone_size: -
j_call: TRBJ2-7
v_call: TRBV9
d_call: -

cdr3_nt: TGCGCCAGCAGCTTAAGTCCGGGACAGGGGTCCTACGAGCAGTACTTC
cdr3_aa: CASSLSPGQGSYEQYF
clone_size: -
j_call: TRBJ2-7
v_call: TRBV5-1
d_call: TRBD1

cdr3_nt: TGTGCCAGCAGCCACATGGCAACTAATGAAAAACTGTTTTTT
cdr3_aa: CASSHMATNEKLFF
clone_size: -
j_call: TRBJ1-4
v_call: TRBV25-1
d_call: -

cdr3_nt: TGTGCCACCAGCAGAGATACTGGGACAGGGCTTCAGCCCCAGCATTTT
cdr3_aa: CATSRDTGTGLQPQHF
clone_size: -
j_call: TRBJ1-5
v_call: TRBV15
d_call: TRBD1

cdr3_nt: TGTGCCAGCAGCTTCGCCTTACAGTACAATGAGCAGTTCTTC
cdr3_aa: CASSFALQYNEQFF
clone_size: -
j_call: TRBJ2-1
v_call: TRBV11-1
d_call: -

cdr3_nt: TGTGCCAGCAGCCCACCCGGGAGATCAGCGGATACGCAGTATTTT
cdr3_aa: CASSPPGRSADTQYF
clone_size: -
j_call: TRBJ2-3
v_call: TRBV9
d_call: -

cdr3_nt: TGTGCCAGCAGTGAAGGGCTAGCGGGGATTTACTCTGGGGCCAACGTCCTGACTTTC
cdr3_aa: CASSEGLAGIYSGANVLTF
clone_size: -
j_call: TRBJ2-6
v_call: TRBV2
d_call: TRBD2

cdr3_nt: TGCGCCAGCAGCCTGCAGGCAGGAGGGGAGACCCAGTACTTC
cdr3_aa: CASSLQAGGETQYF
clone_size: -
j_call: TRBJ2-5
v_call: TRBV5-1
d_call: -

cdr3_nt: TGTGCCAGCAGTTTAACCTCGGGGGAGAATGGCTACACCTTC
cdr3_aa: CASSLTSGENGYTF
clone_size: -
j_call: TRBJ1-2
v_call: TRBV28
d_call: -

cdr3_nt: TGTGCCAGCAGTGAAAGGACTAGCGGGAGGAGGAGGTACAATGAGCAGTTCTTC
cdr3_aa: CASSERTSGRRRYNEQFF
clone_size: -
j_call: TRBJ2-1
v_call: TRBV6-1
d_call: TRBD2

cdr3_nt: TGTGCCAGCAGTGACTCTCCTCTAGCGGGAGTAAGTGAGCAGTTCTTC
cdr3_aa: CASSDSPLAGVSEQFF
clone_size: -
j_call: TRBJ2-1
v_call: TRBV6-4
d_call: TRBD2

cdr3_nt: TGCGCCAGCAGCTTGCTAGCGGGCCTCCAAGAGACCCAGTACTTC
cdr3_aa: CASSLLAGLQETQYF
clone_size: -
j_call: TRBJ2-5
v_call: TRBV5-1
d_call: TRBD2

cdr3_nt: TGTGCCAGCAGCTCTTTAGCGGGAGGGCTGGTACCTGGGGCCAACGTCCTGACTTTC
cdr3_aa: CASSSLAGGLVPGANVLTF
clone_size: -
j_call: TRBJ2-6
v_call: TRBV11-2
d_call: TRBD2

cdr3_nt: TGTGCCAGCATTGCAGCCCCCCTCCTAAGCTCTAGCTCCTACGAGCAGTACTTC
cdr3_aa: CASIAAPLLSSSSYEQYF
clone_size: -
j_call: TRBJ2-7
v_call: TRBV6-7
d_call: -

cdr3_nt: TGTGCCAGCAGCTTAGGAACAGGATCCCGAGGCTACACCTTC
cdr3_aa: CASSLGTGSRGYTF
clone_size: -
j_call: TRBJ1-2
v_call: TRBV11-2
d_call: -

cdr3_nt: TGTGCCAGCAGTGAACCCGGCAGGGGGTTTTGGGAGAACACTGAAGCTTTCTTT
cdr3_aa: CASSEPGRGFWENTEAFF
clone_size: once
j_call: TRBJ1-1
v_call: TRBV2
d_call: TRBD1

cdr3_nt: TGCGCCAGCAGCACGACAGGAGACAACACCGGAAGGATTTTT
cdr3_aa: CASSTTGDNTGRIF
clone_size: few
j_call: TRBJ1-4
v_call: TRBV5-1
d_call: -

cdr3_nt: TGCGCCAGCAGCTTGGCGGGAGTAAGCACCGGGGAGCTGTTTTTT
cdr3_aa: CASSLAGVSTGELFF
clone_size: -
j_call: TRBJ2-2
v_call: TRBV5-1
d_call: -

cdr3_nt: TGTGCCATCTCCTCCGGACAAACTAATGAAAAACTGTTTTTT
cdr3_aa: CAISSGQTNEKLFF
clone_size: few
j_call: TRBJ1-4
v_call: TRBV10-3
d_call: -

cdr3_nt: TGTGCCATCAGGCCGACCGGACAGCCTAATGAAAAACTGTTTTTT
cdr3_aa: CAIRPTGQPNEKLFF
clone_size: -
j_call: TRBJ1-4
v_call: TRBV10-3
d_call: -

cdr3_nt: TGTGCCAGCAGCGGACTAGCGGGGACAGATACGCAGTATTTT
cdr3_aa: CASSGLAGTDTQYF
clone_size: once
j_call: TRBJ2-3
v_call: TRBV27
d_call: TRBD2

cdr3_nt: TGTGCCAGCAGTGAAAACTGGGGGACTAGCGGGCAAGAGACCCAGTACTTC
cdr3_aa: CASSENWGTSGQETQYF
clone_size: few
j_call: TRBJ2-5
v_call: TRBV25-1
d_call: TRBD2

cdr3_nt: TGTGCCAGCAGTCCGGGACAGAGCTATGGCTACACCTTC
cdr3_aa: CASSPGQSYGYTF
clone_size: -
j_call: TRBJ1-2
v_call: TRBV6-1
d_call: TRBD1

cdr3_nt: TGTGCCACCCATCCGAGTAGATCGGAGACCCAGTACTTC
cdr3_aa: CATHPSRSETQYF
clone_size: -
j_call: TRBJ2-5
v_call: TRBV10-3
d_call: -

cdr3_nt: TGCGCCAGCACCCTCTCTAGCGGGGGCCTCAATGAGCAGTTCTTC
cdr3_aa: CASTLSSGGLNEQFF
clone_size: -
j_call: TRBJ2-1
v_call: TRBV5-1
d_call: TRBD2

cdr3_nt: TGCGCCAGCAGCCAAGAGCGGAATCAAGAGACCCAGTACTTC
cdr3_aa: CASSQERNQETQYF
clone_size: -
j_call: TRBJ2-5
v_call: TRBV4-1
d_call: -

cdr3_nt: TGTTCCAGCAGCTCCCCTCCGGGACTAGCGGGAGGCCTCTCCTACGAGCAGTACTTC
cdr3_aa: CSSSSPPGLAGGLSYEQYF
clone_size: -
j_call: TRBJ2-7
v_call: TRBV7-9
d_call: TRBD2

cdr3_nt: TGCAGCGCCGGAGACAGGGGTGGCTATGGCTACACCTTC
cdr3_aa: CSAGDRGGYGYTF
clone_size: -
j_call: TRBJ1-2
v_call: TRBV29-1
d_call: TRBD1